This entry is about one TCR beta chain. This record comes from a study of control samples from healthy donors and cancer patients. The CDR3 contains 19 residues. J gave up 0 bases and V 0 bases, and 11 bases lay outside the gene matches. The germline CDR1 and CDR2 sequences are SGHNT and YYREEE (reference sequence). TCRdb's table, derived via immunoSEQ multiplex PCR, lists solely in-frame clones and lacks some. The table lists roughly 100,000 clones, about 89% of them singletons. The clonotype was recovered from a man between 60 and 70 years old with lung cancer. This chain uses TRBV5-4 with TRBJ1-3, with 8 bases identical to TRBD1. Material for sequencing was PBMCs. The CDR3, as DNA: TGTGCCAGCAGCTTGGGCGGGACAGGTATACCAAGCTCTGGAAACACCATATATTTT. Translated, it gives CASSLGGTGIPSSGNTIYF.